A single T cell receptor beta chain is shown here with its context. Its antigen remains unidentified. Each TCR beta library was made by quantitative 5'-RACE that incorporated molecular barcodes. Using its own MiXCR run on the 5' RACE reads, TCRdb lists one record per CDR3 protein. This table holds fewer than 500,000 distinct CDR3 sequences, 20% to 25% found once. The CDR3 sequence is 14 residues long. The germline V and J ends were trimmed by 0 bases and 5 bases, with 10 bases remaining between them. The record originates from a study of CD8 T cells in ankylosing spondylitis. Overall study results and limits: There was reportedly significant enrichment of clones that were disease-linked in matched ankylosing spondylitis synovial fluid. Blood of patients with ankylosing spondylitis appeared to be characterized by a TCR beta motif of several highly homologous variants.

Material for sequencing was blood, either unsorted or a sorted T cell fraction (not recorded which). This receptor was identified in a male donor with ankylosing spondylitis. This sequence joins TRBV12-3 or TRBV12-4 and TRBJ2-5; no clear D. The CDR3 nucleotides are TGTGCCAGCAGTTTAGCCCCCCTGATGGAGACCCAGTACTTC. Translated: CASSLAPLMETQYF.